The clone carrying this T cell receptor (beta chain) occurred many times. Germline V gives CDR1 LNHDA, CDR2 SQIVND (reference sequence). The germline V and J ends were trimmed by 5 bases and 8 bases, with 16 bases remaining between them. The CDR3 consists of 14 residues. Unique molecular identifiers tagged the TCRbeta library. TCRdb re-called the PCR reads through MiXCR, storing one row per CDR3 protein. Here the sample spans around 94,000 distinct CDR3 sequences, 4.5% to 7.5% being singletons. The data originate from a study of T-cell reconstitution after alpha-beta-depleted transplantation in children.

The sample here was PBMCs, mostly from graft donor cells, taken 60 days after TCRalphabeta/CD19-depleted stem cell transplant. The gene calls are TRBV19 and TRBJ2-1, with D unclear. The TCR comes from a female patient aged 2 to 10 who had a stem cell transplant for Fanconi anemia, so the T cells may come from the graft donor. The CDR3 loop reads CASSPHPQSYEQFF. CDR3 coding DNA: TGTGCCAGTAGTCCTCACCCCCAGAGCTATGAGCAGTTCTTC.